This section outlines one T cell receptor (beta chain) sequence together with its context. Germline values: CDR1 MNHNY, CDR2 SVGAGI (reference sequence). The V end was cut by 2 bases, the J end by 5 bases, with 12 bases between. The length of the CDR3 is 14 residues. This sample is part of a study of shared clonotypes between healthy human individuals. The assay was immunoSEQ multiplex PCR, and TCRdb's table has in-frame clones only and misses some. This table holds roughly 2.5 million clones, 85% to 95% found once. Sample: naive CD4+ T cells sorted from blood. Subset defined: CD45RA+ positively selected. J is TRBJ1-2 and V is TRBV6-6; no firm D call. The receptor comes from a young man in good health. CDR3: CASSYEGYGYGYTF. CDR3 DNA: TGTGCCAGCAGTTACGAAGGGTACGGTTATGGCTACACCTTC.